The text below deals with one TCR beta chain. These data originate in a study of control samples from healthy donors and cancer patients. TCRdb's table, derived via immunoSEQ multiplex PCR, lists solely in-frame clones and lacks some. Among about 160,000 clones listed, roughly 95% were seen once. The specimen was blood. The receptor comes from a woman between 25 and 40 years old in good health.

CDR3 loop: CASSLTGELFF. CDR3 bases: TGTGCCAGCAGTTTAACCGGGGAGCTGTTTTTT. The chain carries TRBV28 and TRBJ2-2; no definite D call. The germline CDR1 and CDR2 sequences are MDHEN and SYDVKM. Trimming left V 2 bases short and J 5 bases short, with 0 bases between. The CDR3 spans 11 residues.